What follows are 2 T cell receptor beta chains derived from one specimen sequenced in a study of regulatory T cells in long-lasting Graves disease. Both iRepertoire HTBI primers and Arm-PCR of CDR3 regions were used to build the TCR beta libraries. TCRdb re-called the multiplex PCR reads through MiXCR, storing one row per CDR3 protein. The sample lists about 400,000 distinct CDR3 sequences; about 15% were seen once. Specified time point: newly diagnosed GD, antithyroid drugs for less than 3 months. Extracted PBMC RNA gave rise to the TCR library. The data were also submitted as part of a second study, on T cells in Graves' hyperthyroidism and ophthalmopathy.

The sequencing used peripheral blood mononuclear cells (PBMCs), collected at new diagnosis, from a patient treated with antithyroid drugs. These receptors were obtained from a woman between 35 and 50 years old with Graves disease.

The chain joins TRBV6-1 to TRBJ2-1; 10 positions agree with TRBD2. J was trimmed by 5 bases and V by 7 bases; bases with no gene match: 14. Germline V CDR1 and CDR2: MNHNS, SASEGT. The CDR3 sequence is 17 residues long. CDR3 DNA sequence: TGTGCCAGCACTAGCGGGAGATCGGGGCGACGACACAATGAGCAGTTCTTC. This codes for CASTSGRSGRRHNEQFF.

This clonotype was recorded many times. J is TRBJ2-1 and V is TRBV15; 9 nucleotides agree with TRBD2. The J segment lost 0 bases and the V segment lost 1 base, leaving 13 bases of the junction unmatched. This CDR3 region has 20 residues. Germline assignment: CDR1 LNHNV and CDR2 YYDKDF (reference sequence). The DNA for the CDR3 is TGTGCCACCAGCAGAGTTTCCAGGCTAGCGGGGACGAGCTCCTACAATGAGCAGTTCTTC. Protein: CATSRVSRLAGTSSYNEQFF.